This T cell receptor beta chain was identified in a study of blood T cell repertoires in COVID-19. Overall study context: From the United States, Italy and Spain came samples of acute and convalescent COVID-19. The cDNA or gDNA used as material had been derived from T cells, B-cell-depleted T cells, or PBMCs.

Original data processing: The authors estimated nucleated cell counts from reference gene primer amplification. Profiling relied on immunoSEQ multiplex PCR, and the TCRdb table lists in-frame clones only, not all of them. V and J calls and clone size are as listed in that table; D and trimming were resolved from the DNA. The sample consists of about 160,000 clones, roughly 90% of them appearing once. This clone was seen more than once but under ten times. Unmatched junction bases numbered 9, after V lost 0 bases and J lost 6 bases. The CDR3 has 17 amino acids. From germline, CDR1 is LNHNV and CDR2 YYDKDF (reference sequence).

The chain couples TRBV15 to TRBJ2-7, with TRBD1 matching over 12 bases. The sample was peripheral blood. This receptor was obtained from a young man with acute or convalescent COVID-19. The CDR3 protein is CATSREPGTGGAGEQYF. CDR3 DNA sequence: TGTGCCACCAGCAGAGAGCCCGGGACAGGGGGCGCGGGCGAGCAGTACTTC.